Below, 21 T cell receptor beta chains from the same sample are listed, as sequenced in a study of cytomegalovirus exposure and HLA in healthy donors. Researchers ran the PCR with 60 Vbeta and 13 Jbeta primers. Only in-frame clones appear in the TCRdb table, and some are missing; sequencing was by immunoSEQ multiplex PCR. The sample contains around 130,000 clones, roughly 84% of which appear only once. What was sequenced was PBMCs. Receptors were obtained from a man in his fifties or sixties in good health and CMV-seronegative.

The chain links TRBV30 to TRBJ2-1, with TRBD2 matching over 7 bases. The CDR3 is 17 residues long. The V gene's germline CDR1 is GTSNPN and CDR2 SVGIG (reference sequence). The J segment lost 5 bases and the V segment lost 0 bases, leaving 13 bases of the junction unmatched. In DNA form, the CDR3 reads TGTGCCTGGAGTGTAGGGCACGGGCAGCGGGACCACAATGAGCAGTTCTTC. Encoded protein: CAWSVGHGQRDHNEQFF.

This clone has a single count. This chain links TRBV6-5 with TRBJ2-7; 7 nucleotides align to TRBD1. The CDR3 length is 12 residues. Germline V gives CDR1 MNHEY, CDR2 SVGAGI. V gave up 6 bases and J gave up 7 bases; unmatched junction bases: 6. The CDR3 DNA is TGTGCCAGCAGAAAGACAGGGAAAGAGCAGTACTTC. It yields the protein CASRKTGKEQYF.

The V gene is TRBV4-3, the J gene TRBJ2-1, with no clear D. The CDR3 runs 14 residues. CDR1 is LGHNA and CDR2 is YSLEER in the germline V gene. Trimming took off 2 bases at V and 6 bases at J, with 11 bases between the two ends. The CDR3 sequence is CASSQRLVSNEQFF. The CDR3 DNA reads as TGCGCCAGCAGCCAAAGACTGGTGAGCAATGAGCAGTTCTTC.

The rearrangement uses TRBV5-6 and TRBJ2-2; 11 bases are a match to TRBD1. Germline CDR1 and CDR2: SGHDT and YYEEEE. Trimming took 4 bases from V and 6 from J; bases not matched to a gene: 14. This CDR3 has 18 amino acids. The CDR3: CASSPEGTGGSYPGELFF. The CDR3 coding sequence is TGTGCCAGCAGCCCGGAGGGGACAGGGGGATCGTATCCCGGGGAGCTGTTTTTT.

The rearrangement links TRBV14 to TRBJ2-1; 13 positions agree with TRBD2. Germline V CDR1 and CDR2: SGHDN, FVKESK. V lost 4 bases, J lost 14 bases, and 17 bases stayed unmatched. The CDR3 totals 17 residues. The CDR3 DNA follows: TGTGCCAGCAGCCTTACCGGGACTAGCGGGGACCCCCTTGTGGAGTTCTTC. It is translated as CASSLTGTSGDPLVEFF.

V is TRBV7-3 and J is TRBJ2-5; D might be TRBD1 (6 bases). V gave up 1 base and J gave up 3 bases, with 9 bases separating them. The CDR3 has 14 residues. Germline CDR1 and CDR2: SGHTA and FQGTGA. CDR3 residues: CASSLNGGEETQYF. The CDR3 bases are TGTGCCAGCAGCTTAAATGGGGGCGAAGAGACCCAGTACTTC. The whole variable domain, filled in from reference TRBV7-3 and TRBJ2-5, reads GAGVSQTPSNKVTEKGKYVELRCDPISGHTALYWYRQSLGQGPEFLIYFQGTGAADDSGLPNDRFFAVRPEGSVSTLKIQRTERGDSAVYLCASSLNGGEETQYFGPGTRLLVL.

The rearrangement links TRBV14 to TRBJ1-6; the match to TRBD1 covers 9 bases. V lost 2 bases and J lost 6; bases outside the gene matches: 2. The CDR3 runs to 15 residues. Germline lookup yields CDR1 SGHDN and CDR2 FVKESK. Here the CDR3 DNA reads TGTGCCAGCAGCCAATGGACAGGGGTTAATTCACCCCTCCACTTT. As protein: CASSQWTGVNSPLHF.

For the CDR3, the DNA is TGTGCCAGCAGCCGACCGACGGCTAGCGGGGGGGCCCCCCTAGATACGCAGTATTTT. This gives the protein CASSRPTASGGAPLDTQYF. The chain links TRBV7-2 to TRBJ2-3, with 12 bases fitting TRBD2. The CDR3 has 19 amino acids. Losses at the gene ends were 5 bases for V and 5 bases for J; bases not matched to a gene: 17. CDR1 and CDR2 from the germline V gene are SGHTA and FQGNSA.

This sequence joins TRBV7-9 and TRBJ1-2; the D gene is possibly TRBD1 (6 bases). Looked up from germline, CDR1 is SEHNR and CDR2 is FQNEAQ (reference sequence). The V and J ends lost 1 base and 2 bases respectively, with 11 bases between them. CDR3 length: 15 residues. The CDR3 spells CASSLVPQGNYGYTF. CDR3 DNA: TGTGCCAGCAGCTTAGTCCCCCAGGGGAACTATGGCTACACCTTC.

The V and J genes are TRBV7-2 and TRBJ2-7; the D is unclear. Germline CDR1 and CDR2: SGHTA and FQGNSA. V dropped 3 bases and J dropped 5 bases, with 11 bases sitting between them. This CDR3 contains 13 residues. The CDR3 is CASSFRGFHEQYF. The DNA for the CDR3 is TGTGCCAGCAGCTTCCGTGGCTTTCACGAGCAGTACTTC. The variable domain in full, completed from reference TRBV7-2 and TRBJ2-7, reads GAGVSQSPSNKVTEKGKDVELRCDPISGHTALYWYRQSLGQGLEFLIYFQGNSAPDKSGLPSDRFSAERTGGSVSTLTIQRTQQEDSAVYLCASSFRGFHEQYFGPGTRLTVT.

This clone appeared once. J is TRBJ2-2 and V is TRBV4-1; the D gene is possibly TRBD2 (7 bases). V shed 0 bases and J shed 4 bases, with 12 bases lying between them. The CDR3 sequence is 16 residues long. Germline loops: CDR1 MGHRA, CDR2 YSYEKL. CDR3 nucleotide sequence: TGCGCCAGCAGCCAAGATCGGGGGGCCCGCACCGGGGAGCTGTTTTTT. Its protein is CASSQDRGARTGELFF.

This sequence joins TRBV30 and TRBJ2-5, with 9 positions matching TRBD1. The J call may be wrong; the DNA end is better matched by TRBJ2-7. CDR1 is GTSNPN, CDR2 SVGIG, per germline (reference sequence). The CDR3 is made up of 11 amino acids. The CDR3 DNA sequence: TGTGCCTGGGGGACAGGGACCGAGCAGTACTTC. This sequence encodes CAWGTGTEQYF.

The CDR3 nucleotides are TGCGCCAGCAGCCAAGTTCCAGGGGGCAGCACCGGGGAGCTGTTTTTT. It translates to CASSQVPGGSTGELFF. The chain has TRBV4-3 and TRBJ2-2; 8 bases agree with TRBD1. Germline V gene lookup returns CDR1 LGHNA and CDR2 YSLEER. The trim removed 1 base at V and 4 bases at J, leaving 5 bases unmatched. The CDR3 contains 16 residues.

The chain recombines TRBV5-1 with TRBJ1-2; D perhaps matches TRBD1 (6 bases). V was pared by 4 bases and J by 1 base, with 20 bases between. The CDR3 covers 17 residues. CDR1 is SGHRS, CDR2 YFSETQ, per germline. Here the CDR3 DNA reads TGCGCCAGCAGCCTAAGGCAACGGGGGGCGGTTAACTATGGCTACACCTTC. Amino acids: CASSLRQRGAVNYGYTF.

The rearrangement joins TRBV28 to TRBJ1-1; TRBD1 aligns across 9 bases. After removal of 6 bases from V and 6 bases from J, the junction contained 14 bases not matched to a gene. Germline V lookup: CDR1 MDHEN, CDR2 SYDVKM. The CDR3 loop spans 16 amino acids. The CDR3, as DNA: TGTGCCAGCAGCTACAGACCGGGACAGGGTAGGCCTGAAGCTTTCTTT. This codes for CASSYRPGQGRPEAFF.

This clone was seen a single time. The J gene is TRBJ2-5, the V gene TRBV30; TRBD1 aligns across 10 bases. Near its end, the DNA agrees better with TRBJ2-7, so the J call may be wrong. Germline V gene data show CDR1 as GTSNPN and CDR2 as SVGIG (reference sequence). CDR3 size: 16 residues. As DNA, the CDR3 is TGTGCCTGGAGTGTGGGAAGGGGACAGGGGTTATACGAGCAGTACTTC. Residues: CAWSVGRGQGLYEQYF.

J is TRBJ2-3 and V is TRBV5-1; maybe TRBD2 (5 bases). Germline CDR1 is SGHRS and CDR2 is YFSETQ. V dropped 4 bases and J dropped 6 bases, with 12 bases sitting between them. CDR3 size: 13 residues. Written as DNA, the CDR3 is TGCGCCAGCAGCCATCCTAGCTCTGATACGCAGTATTTT. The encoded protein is CASSHPSSDTQYF.

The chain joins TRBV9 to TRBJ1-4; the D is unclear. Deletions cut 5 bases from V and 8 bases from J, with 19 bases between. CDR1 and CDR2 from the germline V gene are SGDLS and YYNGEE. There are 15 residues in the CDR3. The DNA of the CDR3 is TGTGCCAGCAGTCGCAGTACCGAAGGAGGCGAAAAACTGTTTTTT. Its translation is CASSRSTEGGEKLFF. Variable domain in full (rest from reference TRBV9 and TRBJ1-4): DSGVTQTPKHLITATGQRVTLRCSPRSGDLSVYWYQQSLDQGLQFLIQYYNGEERAKGNILERFSAQQFPDLHSELNLSSLELGDSALYFCASSRSTEGGEKLFFGSGTQLSVL.

In DNA form, the CDR3 reads TGTGCCAGCAGCTTAGAAGGCCCTCCGGGCGGGACTGAAGCTTTCTTT. Amino acids: CASSLEGPPGGTEAFF. V and J are TRBV7-2 and TRBJ1-1; D gene unclear. The ends were cut back, 1 base at V and 5 bases at J, with 17 bases in the middle. Germline CDR1 reads SGHTA; CDR2 reads FQGNSA. The CDR3 runs to 16 residues.

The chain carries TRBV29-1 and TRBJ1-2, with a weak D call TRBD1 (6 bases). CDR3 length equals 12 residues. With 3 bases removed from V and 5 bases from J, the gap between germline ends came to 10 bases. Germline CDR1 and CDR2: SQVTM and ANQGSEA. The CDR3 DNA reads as TGCAGCGTTGATTCAGGGGTGTATGGCTACACCTTC. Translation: CSVDSGVYGYTF.

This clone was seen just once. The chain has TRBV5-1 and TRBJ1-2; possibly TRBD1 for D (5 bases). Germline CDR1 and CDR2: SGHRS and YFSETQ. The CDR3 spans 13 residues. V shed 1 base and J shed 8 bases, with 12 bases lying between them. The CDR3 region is CASSLTTGGGYTF. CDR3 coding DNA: TGCGCCAGCAGCTTGACTACAGGAGGGGGCTACACCTTC. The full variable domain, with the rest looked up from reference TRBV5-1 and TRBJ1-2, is KAGVTQTPRYLIKTRGQQVTLSCSPISGHRSVSWYQQTPGQGLQFLFEYFSETQRNKGNFPGRFSGRQFSNSRSEMNVSTLELGDSALYLCASSLTTGGGYTFGSGTRLTVV.